The rows below give T cell receptor beta chains drawn from one sample of a study of T-cell reconstitution after alpha-beta-depleted transplantation in children. Each CDR3 protein gets one entry after TCRdb re-called the PCR reads with MiXCR. The data hold fewer than 550,000 distinct CDR3 sequences, with 9.5% to 12% observed a single time. The sequencing here drew on PBMCs, mostly from graft donor cells, taken 180 days after TCRalphabeta/CD19-depleted stem cell transplant. These receptors were collected from a female patient aged 2 to 10 who had a stem cell transplant for aplastic anemia, so the T cells may come from the graft donor. Both conserved end residues are part of each CDR3. A D gene is named only where the DNA matches it firmly. Only some rows state a clone size, as once, few, many or a class for expanded clones.

TRBV20-1	NA	NA	TRBJ1-1	TGCAGTGCTAGCTCCGGGACACCAGAAGCTTTCTTT	CSASSGTPEAFF
TRBV24-1	few	TRBD1	TRBJ2-2	TGTGCCACCAGTGATGACAGGGTACAGAACACCGGGGAGCTGTTTTTT	CATSDDRVQNTGELFF
TRBV20-1	few	NA	TRBJ2-1	TGCAGTGCTGGAAGCGGACGCCCCTACAATGAGCAGTTCTTC	CSAGSGRPYNEQFF
TRBV11-1	NA	TRBD2	TRBJ2-1	TGTGCCAGCAGCTTACGGGCCGGGAGGTCACATCTCAATCTACAGGATGAGCAGTTCTTC	CASSLRAGRSHLNLQDEQFF
TRBV7-3	NA	TRBD2	TRBJ2-2	TGTGCCAGCAGCATAGGACTAGCGGACACCGGGGAGCTGTTTTTT	CASSIGLADTGELFF
TRBV4-3	NA	NA	TRBJ2-1	TGCGCCAGCAGCCAAGATATTACGGAGCGGGTCAATGAGCAGTTCTTC	CASSQDITERVNEQFF
TRBV4-3	many	TRBD2	TRBJ2-7	TGCGCCAGCAGCCAAGATCGGACTAGCCCCTACGAGCAGTACTTC	CASSQDRTSPYEQYF
TRBV4-1	NA	TRBD1	TRBJ1-6	TGCGCCAGCAGCCATACGGACAGGGGGTATAATTCACCCCTCCACTTT	CASSHTDRGYNSPLHF
TRBV5-6	many	NA	TRBJ1-4	TGTGCCAGCAGGGGGGACGGCGCAACTAATGAAAAACTGTTTTTT	CASRGDGATNEKLFF
TRBV19	few	NA	TRBJ1-2	TGTGCCAGTAGTGTCTTACCCAGGGCCACGCCTAACTATGGCTACACCTTC	CASSVLPRATPNYGYTF
TRBV6-1	few	NA	TRBJ1-5	TGTGCCAGCGTAGTGGTGAGAAGCAATCAGCCCCAGCATTTT	CASVVVRSNQPQHF
TRBV3-1	NA	NA	TRBJ1-1	TGTGCCAGCAGCCAAAGCACAGTGACTGAAGCTTTCTTT	CASSQSTVTEAFF
TRBV6-2/TRBV6-3	NA	NA	TRBJ2-1	TGTGCCAGCCGACTGGGGAGGTCTCCCTACAATGAGCAGTTCTTC	CASRLGRSPYNEQFF
TRBV28	NA	TRBD2	TRBJ2-7	TGTGCCAGCAGTTCGACTAGCGGGGGATTCTACGAGCAGTACTTC	CASSSTSGGFYEQYF
TRBV12-5	NA	NA	TRBJ1-1	TGTGCTAGTGGCAGCGGAATCACTGAAGCTTTCTTT	CASGSGITEAFF
TRBV4-1	NA	TRBD1	TRBJ2-7	TGCGCCAGCAGCCAAGGATGGGCCGGACAGGGCCCTTCCTACGAGCAGTACTTC	CASSQGWAGQGPSYEQYF
TRBV21-1	few	NA	TRBJ2-3	TGTGCCAGCAGCAACTCTCAGCGGGAGGGCCGCGCAGATACGCAGTATTTT	CASSNSQREGRADTQYF
TRBV12-3/TRBV12-4	few	NA	TRBJ1-2	TGTGCCAGCAGCCGGGGCCAAGGACACTATGGCTACACCTTC	CASSRGQGHYGYTF
TRBV5-1	few	TRBD2	TRBJ2-1	TGCGCCAGCAGCTTGGCCCCGACTAGCGGCTACAATGAGCAGTTCTTC	CASSLAPTSGYNEQFF
TRBV4-1	few	NA	TRBJ2-5	TGCGCCAGCAGCCAAGACGGGGCCAACGGCCTAAAAGAGACCCAGTACTTC	CASSQDGANGLKETQYF
TRBV28	many	NA	TRBJ1-1	TGTGCCAGCAGTGTAACCATGAACACTGAAGCTTTCTTT	CASSVTMNTEAFF
TRBV4-3	NA	TRBD2	TRBJ2-5	TGCGCCAGCAGCCAAGAACCGATAGCGGGAGAGAGCCCCCAAGAGACCCAGTACTTC	CASSQEPIAGESPQETQYF
TRBV18	NA	NA	TRBJ1-3	TGTGCCAGCTCACCGATTCAGAGCTCTGGAAACACCATATATTTT	CASSPIQSSGNTIYF
TRBV7-2	many	NA	TRBJ2-1	TGTGCCAGCAGCTTGGCATTGGGGGAAAGCGGGTACAATGAGCAGTTCTTC	CASSLALGESGYNEQFF
TRBV5-5	NA	NA	TRBJ1-2	TGTGCCAGCAGCTGGGACACCTCTAACTATGGCTACACCTTC	CASSWDTSNYGYTF
TRBV5-1	NA	TRBD1	TRBJ1-1	TGCGCCAGCAGCTGGACGGACAGGGGGAACACTGAAGCTTTCTTT	CASSWTDRGNTEAFF
TRBV20-1	many	TRBD2	TRBJ2-3	TGCAGTGCTAGATCCCCGGGACTAGCGACAGATACGCAGTATTTT	CSARSPGLATDTQYF
TRBV28	few	TRBD1	TRBJ1-2	TGTGCCAGCAGCCAGGGGGCTGGCTATGGCTACACCTTC	CASSQGAGYGYTF
TRBV28	few	TRBD2	TRBJ2-1	TGTGCCAGCTTAGCGGGAGGGGTTTCCTACAATGAGCAGTTCTTC	CASLAGGVSYNEQFF
TRBV5-1	few	NA	TRBJ2-5	TGCGCCAGCAGCGCCTCATCAGAGACCCAGTACTTC	CASSASSETQYF
TRBV29-1	few	TRBD1	TRBJ1-4	TGCAGCGTTCAACCGGGACAGGGGAATGAAAAACTGTTTTTT	CSVQPGQGNEKLFF
TRBV28	few	TRBD1	TRBJ2-1	TGTGCCAGCAGTTTATCGGGACAGGGCAAGGCTGAGCAGTTCTTC	CASSLSGQGKAEQFF
TRBV29-1	NA	NA	TRBJ2-2	TGCAGCATTACCCCCGGGCCTACCATCGGGGAGCTGTTTTTT	CSITPGPTIGELFF
TRBV28	NA	NA	TRBJ1-2	TGTGCCAGCAGTTTCAGGCAGACCCATGGCTACACCTTC	CASSFRQTHGYTF
TRBV15	NA	TRBD2	TRBJ2-3	TGTGCCACCGGGAGGGGAGCGGACCCCTCCGATACGCAGTATTTT	CATGRGADPSDTQYF
TRBV9	NA	NA	TRBJ1-2	TGTGCCAGCAGCTTTAGGGTGGCTGGCGGAGGAGGCTACACCTTC	CASSFRVAGGGGYTF
TRBV12-3/TRBV12-4	NA	NA	TRBJ1-5	TGTGCCAGCAGTTTCTTGGAGAGCAATCAGCCCCAGCATTTT	CASSFLESNQPQHF
TRBV5-1	many	NA	TRBJ2-5	TGCGCCAGCAGCCAGGGACTTTCGTGGGGGGAGACCCAGTACTTC	CASSQGLSWGETQYF
TRBV29-1	NA	NA	TRBJ2-2	TGCAGCGTTGAAGATGCCGTGGTACAGGGCGGGGAGCTGTTTTTT	CSVEDAVVQGGELFF
TRBV12-5	few	NA	TRBJ2-2	TGTGCTAGTGGAGGGACATCGACGAACACCGGGGAGCTGTTTTTT	CASGGTSTNTGELFF
TRBV27	few	NA	TRBJ2-1	TGTGCCAGCAGTTACGCGAGATCTTCCCCTGAGCAGTTCTTC	CASSYARSSPEQFF
TRBV7-2	few	TRBD1	TRBJ2-3	TGTGCCAGCAGCTTAGCGCGACAGGGGAGAACAGATACGCAGTATTTT	CASSLARQGRTDTQYF
TRBV5-6	NA	NA	TRBJ1-1	TGTGCCAGCAGCTGGAGAGGATTGAGCACTGAAGCTTTCTTT	CASSWRGLSTEAFF
TRBV12-3/TRBV12-4	many	NA	TRBJ2-5	TGCGCCAGCAGCCAGGGAGAGACCCAGTACTTC	CASSQGETQYF
TRBV20-1	many	NA	TRBJ2-1	TGCAGTGCTTTTACTATCTCCAATGAGCAGTTCTTC	CSAFTISNEQFF
TRBV28	few	TRBD1	TRBJ1-6	TGTGCCAGCAGTTTATCCAGGACAGGGGTGTCACCCCTCCACTTT	CASSLSRTGVSPLHF
TRBV6-1	NA	TRBD2	TRBJ2-1	TGTGCCAGCAGTGAGGCCCCCCACGGGACTAGCGGATCCTACAATGAGCAGTTCTTC	CASSEAPHGTSGSYNEQFF
TRBV18	many	TRBD2	TRBJ2-2	TGTGCCAGCTCACCAACTAGCGGGACCACCGGGGAGCTGTTTTTT	CASSPTSGTTGELFF
TRBV6-2/TRBV6-3	few	NA	TRBJ2-1	TGTGCCAGCAGTCCCCGGGACTGGATCTACAATGAGCAGTTCTTC	CASSPRDWIYNEQFF
TRBV27	NA	NA	TRBJ2-2	TGTGCCAGCAGTTTCCTCCATGACACCGGGGAGCTGTTTTTT	CASSFLHDTGELFF
TRBV20-1	few	TRBD2	TRBJ2-5	TGCAGTGCTAGAGTTAGGGCGGGAGGAGAGACCCAGTACTTC	CSARVRAGGETQYF
TRBV12-3/TRBV12-4	NA	TRBD1	TRBJ1-5	TGTGCCAGCATCGCCGGGACAGCCTATAGCAATCAGCCCCAGCATTTT	CASIAGTAYSNQPQHF
TRBV20-1	NA	NA	TRBJ2-3	TGCAGTGCTAGTCGGGCCAGGACTTGGACAGATACGCAGTATTTT	CSASRARTWTDTQYF
TRBV7-9	few	NA	TRBJ2-2	TGTGCCAGCAAATACACCGGGGAGCTGTTTTTT	CASKYTGELFF
TRBV15	NA	NA	TRBJ1-1	TGTGCCACCAGCAGAGTTCGCCGACCCGTCAGGGGAGATACTGAAGCTTTCTTT	CATSRVRRPVRGDTEAFF
TRBV11-3	NA	TRBD2	TRBJ2-1	TGTGCCAGCAGCTTAGATGGGCCTAGCGGGAATAATGAGCAGTTCTTC	CASSLDGPSGNNEQFF
TRBV20-1	few	NA	TRBJ2-3	TGCAGTGCCCTACACGGGGGGCCCCGGGATACGCAGTATTTT	CSALHGGPRDTQYF